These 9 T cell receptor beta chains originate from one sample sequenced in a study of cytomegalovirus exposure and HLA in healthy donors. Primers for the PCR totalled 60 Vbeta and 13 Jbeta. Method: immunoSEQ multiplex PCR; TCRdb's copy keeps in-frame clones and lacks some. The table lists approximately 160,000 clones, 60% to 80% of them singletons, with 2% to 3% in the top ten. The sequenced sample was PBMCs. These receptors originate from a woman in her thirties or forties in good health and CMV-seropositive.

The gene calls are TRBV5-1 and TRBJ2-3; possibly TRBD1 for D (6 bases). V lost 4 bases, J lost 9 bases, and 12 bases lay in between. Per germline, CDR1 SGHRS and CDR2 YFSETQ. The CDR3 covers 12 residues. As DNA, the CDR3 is TGCGCCAGCAGCCTGCCAGGGGACACGCAGTATTTT. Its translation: CASSLPGDTQYF.

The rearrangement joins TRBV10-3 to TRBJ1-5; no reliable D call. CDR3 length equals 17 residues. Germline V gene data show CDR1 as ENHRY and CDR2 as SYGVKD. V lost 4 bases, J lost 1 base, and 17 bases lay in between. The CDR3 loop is CAISGGEGGGSNQPQHF. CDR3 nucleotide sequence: TGTGCCATCAGTGGAGGCGAGGGAGGTGGAAGCAATCAGCCCCAGCATTTT.

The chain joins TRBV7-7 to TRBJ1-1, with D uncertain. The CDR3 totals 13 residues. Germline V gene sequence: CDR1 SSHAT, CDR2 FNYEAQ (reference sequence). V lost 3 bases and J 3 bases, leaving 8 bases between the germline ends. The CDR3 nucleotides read TGTGCCAGCAGCTTTGATCGGGACACTGAAGCTTTCTTT. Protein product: CASSFDRDTEAFF.

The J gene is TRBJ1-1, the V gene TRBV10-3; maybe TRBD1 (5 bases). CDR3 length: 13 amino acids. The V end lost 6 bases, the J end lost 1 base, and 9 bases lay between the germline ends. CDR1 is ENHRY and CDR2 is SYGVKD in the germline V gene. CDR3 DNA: TGTGCCATCAGCAGCGGGACGAACACTGAAGCTTTCTTT. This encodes CAISSGTNTEAFF.

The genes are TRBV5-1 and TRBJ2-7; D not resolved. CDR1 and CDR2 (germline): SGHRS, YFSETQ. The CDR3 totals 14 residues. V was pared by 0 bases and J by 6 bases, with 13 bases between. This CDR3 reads CASSLAQADGEQYF. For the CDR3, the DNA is TGCGCCAGCAGCTTGGCTCAGGCTGACGGCGAGCAGTACTTC.

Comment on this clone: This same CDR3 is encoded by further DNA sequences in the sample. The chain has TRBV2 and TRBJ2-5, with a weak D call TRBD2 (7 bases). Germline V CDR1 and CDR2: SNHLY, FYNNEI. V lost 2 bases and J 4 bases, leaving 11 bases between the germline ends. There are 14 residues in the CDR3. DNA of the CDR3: TGTGCCAGCAGTGAAAGGGGGGGCGGAGAGACCCAGTACTTC. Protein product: CASSERGGGETQYF.

CDR3 nucleotide sequence: TGCAGCGCCCCTAGCGGGGGAGGAGAGACCCAGTACTTC. Encoded protein: CSAPSGGGETQYF. The chain combines TRBV29-1 with TRBJ2-5, with TRBD2 identical over 10 bases. Germline CDR1 SQVTM, CDR2 ANQGSEA. The ends lost 7 bases at V and 4 bases at J; junction bases unmatched: 6. The CDR3 loop spans 13 amino acids.

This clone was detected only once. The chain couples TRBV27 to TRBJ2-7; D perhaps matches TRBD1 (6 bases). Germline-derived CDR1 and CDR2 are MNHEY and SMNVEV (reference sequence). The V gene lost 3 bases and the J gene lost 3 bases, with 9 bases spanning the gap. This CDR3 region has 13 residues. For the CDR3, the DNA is TGTGCCAGCAGTTTGGAAGGGGGCTACGAGCAGTACTTC. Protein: CASSLEGGYEQYF.

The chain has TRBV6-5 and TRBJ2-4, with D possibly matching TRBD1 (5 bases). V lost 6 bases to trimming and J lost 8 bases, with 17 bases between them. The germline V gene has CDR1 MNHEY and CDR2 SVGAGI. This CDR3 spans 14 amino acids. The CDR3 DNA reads TGTGCCAGCAGACGCCGTTTGATAGGGGACATTCAGTACTTC. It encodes CASRRRLIGDIQYF.